This T cell receptor (beta chain) was observed in a study of cytomegalovirus exposure and HLA in healthy donors. Study-level background: Earlier, 150 million to 200 million T cells were analyzed, and fewer than 120 million unique TCR beta sequences were found among them.

The primer mix had 60 Vbeta and 13 Jbeta primers. Clones were sequenced by immunoSEQ multiplex PCR, and TCRdb holds only the in-frame ones, with some missing. Of a few hundred thousand clones in the sample, roughly 70% are singletons; the top ten hold around 2.3%. In germline, CDR1 is LNHNV, CDR2 YYDKDF (reference sequence). The germline V and J ends were trimmed by 2 bases and 7 bases, with 9 bases remaining between them. This CDR3 region has 12 residues. Regarding the study as a whole: Some TCR beta chains (more than 150 of them) were listed as cytomegalovirus-associated.

This clone was counted between two and nine times. The antigen is undetermined. The receptor comes from a female donor in good health and CMV-seronegative. Sequenced sample: PBMCs. The chain combines TRBV15 with TRBJ2-7; D unclear. The CDR3 sequence is CATSRPLEEQYF. In DNA, the CDR3 is TGTGCCACCAGCAGACCACTCGAGGAGCAGTACTTC.